These 11 T cell receptor beta chains share one sample of origin, sequenced in a study of cytomegalovirus exposure and HLA in healthy donors. Amplification used 60 Vbeta primers and 13 Jbeta primers. Only in-frame clones appear in the TCRdb table, and some are missing; sequencing was by immunoSEQ multiplex PCR. The sample lists 200,000 or so clones; about four fifths were seen once. The material sequenced was PBMCs. These receptors were taken from a woman in her 50s in good health and CMV-seropositive.

The CDR3 sequence is CASSGTWARGYTF. The CDR3 DNA is TGTGCCAGCAGCGGAACCTGGGCGCGCGGCTACACCTTC. The chain is built from TRBV6-5 and TRBJ1-2, with unresolved D. The CDR3 has 13 amino acids. CDR1 MNHEY and CDR2 SVGAGI come from the germline V gene. V lost 6 bases and J 8 bases, leaving 16 bases between the germline ends.

This clone has more than one count but fewer than ten. V is TRBV5-8 and J is TRBJ2-3; TRBD1 aligns across 7 bases. This CDR3 has 14 residues. V lost 3 bases and J lost 4; bases outside the gene matches: 5. Per the germline V gene, CDR1 is SGHTS and CDR2 is YDEGEE. The CDR3 protein is CASSYTGAPDTQYF. The CDR3 bases are TGTGCCAGCAGCTACACAGGGGCCCCAGATACGCAGTATTTT.

The chain employs TRBV6-6 and TRBJ2-5; TRBD1 matches at 7 bases. Trimming cost V 6 bases and J 5 bases; bases outside gene matches: 12. The CDR3 is made up of 15 amino acids. Germline CDR1 reads MNHNY; CDR2 reads SVGAGI (reference sequence). For the CDR3, the DNA is TGTGCCAGCAGGGGCTCCGGGACAGAGGGGGAGACCCAGTACTTC. It specifies CASRGSGTEGETQYF.

The chain joins TRBV15 to TRBJ2-3; TRBD1 aligns across 8 bases. The trim removed 3 bases at V and 2 bases at J, leaving 7 bases unmatched. Germline CDR1 LNHNV, CDR2 YYDKDF (reference sequence). The CDR3 covers 16 residues. For the CDR3, the DNA is TGTGCCACCAGCAGGACCGGGACAGGCCCCACAGATACGCAGTATTTT. Its translation: CATSRTGTGPTDTQYF.

The chain combines TRBV7-3 with TRBJ2-7, with D tentatively TRBD1 (6 bases). Germline V gives CDR1 SGHTA, CDR2 FQGTGA. V lost 5 bases and J 5 bases, leaving 19 bases between the germline ends. CDR3 length equals 15 residues. Here the CDR3 DNA reads TGTGCCAGCAGCCCGGGACAATTCGGTTCCGACGAGCAGTACTTC. Encoded protein: CASSPGQFGSDEQYF.

The V gene is TRBV10-1, the J gene TRBJ1-2; D unclear. The CDR3 runs 16 residues. Per germline, CDR1 WNHNN and CDR2 SYGVQD (reference sequence). The V end was cut by 4 bases, the J end by 2 bases, with 17 bases between. CDR3 protein: CASSVTSSGHNYGYTF. The CDR3 region has the DNA TGCGCCAGCAGTGTGACTTCCAGCGGGCACAACTATGGCTACACCTTC.

This chain joins TRBV10-2 and TRBJ1-6; D might be TRBD1 (5 bases). The CDR3 loop spans 15 amino acids. CDR1 and CDR2 from the germline V gene are WSHSY and SAAADI. The V and J ends lost 7 bases and 0 bases respectively, with 10 bases between them. The CDR3 sequence: CASTPGDSYNSPLHF. For the CDR3, the DNA is TGCGCCAGCACCCCGGGGGACTCCTATAATTCACCCCTCCACTTT.

This sequence joins TRBV4-1 and TRBJ2-7; 10 nucleotides match TRBD1. The V gene end was trimmed by 6 bases and the J gene end by 2 bases; junction bases not matched to a gene: 4. CDR1 and CDR2 (germline): MGHRA, YSYEKL. This CDR3 has 14 residues. The CDR3, as DNA: TGCGCCAGCAGACTGACAGGGGGCCCCTACGAGCAGTACTTC. Translating it yields CASRLTGGPYEQYF.

J is TRBJ1-1 and V is TRBV6-1; D is ambiguous. Germline-derived CDR1 and CDR2 are MNHNS and SASEGT. The germline V and J ends were trimmed by 10 bases and 1 base, with 16 bases remaining between them. The CDR3 covers 14 residues. The CDR3 DNA reads as TGTGCCACCGTGGGGAGGAAATCGAACACTGAAGCTTTCTTT. It translates to CATVGRKSNTEAFF.

This chain links TRBV2 with TRBJ2-7; D possibly corresponds to TRBD2 (6 bases). V was clipped by 4 bases and J by 1 base, with 8 bases between them. This CDR3 is built from 13 residues. Germline V lookup: CDR1 SNHLY, CDR2 FYNNEI. The CDR3 is CASSAGESYEQYF. For the CDR3, the DNA is TGTGCCAGCAGTGCGGGAGAGTCCTACGAGCAGTACTTC.

This chain connects TRBV7-9 to TRBJ1-1; no clear D. CDR3 size: 14 residues. The germline CDR1 and CDR2 sequences are SEHNR and FQNEAQ (reference sequence). The V gene lost 5 bases and the J gene lost 1 base, with 11 bases spanning the gap. For the CDR3, the DNA is TGTGCCAGCAGCCCAGGTTTGCGGAACACTGAAGCTTTCTTT. This sequence encodes CASSPGLRNTEAFF.